Included here is one T cell receptor beta chain sequence, with context. The data were taken from a study of blood T cell repertoires in COVID-19. This table comes from immunoSEQ multiplex PCR, and its TCRdb copy is limited to in-frame clones, with some not included. Of some 120,000 clones listed, around four fifths are singletons. The CDR3 runs to 15 residues. The junction had 8 bases not matched to a gene; V was cut back by 6 bases and J by 6 bases. Germline V gene sequence: CDR1 MNHEY, CDR2 SMNVEV (reference sequence). The genes are TRBV27 and TRBJ1-5; 10 nucleotides agree with TRBD1. Sequenced input: peripheral blood. The sequence derives from a man aged 60-69 years with acute or convalescent COVID-19. The CDR3 nucleotides read TGTGCCAGCAGCCGGGCGGACAGGGGGTCTCAGCCCCAGCATTTT. Residues: CASSRADRGSQPQHF.